The T cell receptor beta chain described here comes from a study of T cells in Graves' hyperthyroidism and ophthalmopathy. Study-wide findings and caveats: Also found in blood were most expanded thyroid clonotypes above 0.001.

This clonotype was observed a few times. Antigen: not known. TCR beta CDR3 regions were amplified from RNA. The TCR CDR3 was amplified in a first-round RT-PCR using the HTBI primer set. TCRdb independently ran MiXCR on the multiplex PCR reads; one entry per CDR3 protein. The table has 500,000 to 650,000 distinct CDR3 sequences, roughly 15% seen once. This CDR3 comprises 13 residues. Germline CDR1 SGHDN, CDR2 FVKESK. Germline trimming cut 4 bases from V and 13 bases from J; bases unmatched to any gene: 12. The source material was blood. The receptor's source is a woman aged 18 to 35 with Graves' ophthalmopathy. The chain recombines TRBV14 with TRBJ2-5, with 7 positions matching TRBD1. In nucleotides, the CDR3 is TGTGCCAGCAGCCGCCCGGCAGGGGGTAGTAGGTACTTC. It translates to CASSRPAGGSRYF.